These 30 T cell receptor beta chains share one sample of origin, sequenced in a study of CD8+CD57+ T cells in acquired aplastic anemia. The authors sequenced patients whose flow cytometry had shown CD8+CD57+ cell expansion. Genomic DNA acted as the template from which TCR beta VDJ combination and CDR3 sequence profiling were carried out. MiXCR, applied by TCRdb to the reads, yields one record per CDR3 protein. The data contain about half a million distinct CDR3 sequences, around 32% of them seen just once; the ten biggest clones take up roughly 0.89%. Material for sequencing was sorted CD4+, CD8+, or CD8+CD57+ T cells (not recorded which) from PBMCs. Source of these receptors: a human donor with aplastic anemia.

This clonotype appeared a few times. The chain joins TRBV7-2 to TRBJ2-1; the D gene is possibly TRBD1 (7 bases). With 9 bases removed from V and 3 bases from J, the gap between germline ends came to 18 bases. CDR3 length: 15 amino acids. Germline CDR1 is SGHTA and CDR2 is FQGNSA. The CDR3 reads CASIKEGQIYNEQFF. In DNA form, the CDR3 reads TGTGCCAGTATAAAGGAGGGACAGATCTACAATGAGCAGTTCTTC.

This clonotype was detected ten times or more. This chain links TRBV10-3 with TRBJ1-2; TRBD1 matches at 12 bases. The CDR3 sequence is 15 residues long. Per the germline V gene, CDR1 is ENHRY and CDR2 is SYGVKD. V gave up 10 bases and J gave up 7 bases; unmatched junction bases: 13. CDR3 DNA: TGTGCCAGCATTGATCCGGGACAGGGGGCATTTGGCTACACCTTC. Protein product: CASIDPGQGAFGYTF.

The chain links TRBV20-1 to TRBJ2-1; 8 nucleotides match TRBD2. Germline values: CDR1 DFQATT, CDR2 SNEGSKA (reference sequence). The J segment lost 8 bases and the V segment lost 0 bases, leaving 3 bases of the junction unmatched. The CDR3 is 13 amino acids. CDR3 loop: CSAREGLVDEQFF. DNA of the CDR3: TGCAGTGCTAGAGAGGGACTAGTTGATGAGCAGTTCTTC.

This clonotype was recorded a few times. The chain employs TRBV7-3 and TRBJ2-2, with 7 bases identical to TRBD2. Germline CDR1 reads SGHTA; CDR2 reads FQGTGA. After removal of 2 bases from V and 4 bases from J, the junction contained 7 bases not matched to a gene. The CDR3 spans 16 residues. The CDR3 protein is CASSLQGGAVTGELFF. DNA for the CDR3: TGTGCCAGCAGCTTACAGGGAGGGGCAGTCACCGGGGAGCTGTTTTTT. The whole variable domain, filled in from reference TRBV7-3 and TRBJ2-2, reads GAGVSQTPSNKVTEKGKYVELRCDPISGHTALYWYRQSLGQGPEFLIYFQGTGAADDSGLPNDRFFAVRPEGSVSTLKIQRTERGDSAVYLCASSLQGGAVTGELFFGEGSRLTVL.

This clonotype was found a few times. This sequence joins TRBV12-3 or TRBV12-4 and TRBJ1-2, with D unresolved. V lost 6 bases and J 1 base, leaving 6 bases between the germline ends. The CDR3 covers 12 residues. The CDR3 protein is CASRTRNYGYTF. In DNA form, the CDR3 reads TGTGCCAGCAGGACACGTAACTATGGCTACACCTTC.

This clonotype was counted between two and nine times. V usage is TRBV2 and J usage is TRBJ1-4, with unresolved D. This CDR3 is built from 14 residues. The ends were cut back, 6 bases at V and 2 bases at J, with 10 bases in the middle. Germline loops: CDR1 SNHLY, CDR2 FYNNEI. CDR3 protein: CASRREYTNEKLFF. In nucleotides, the CDR3 is TGTGCCAGCAGGAGGGAGTATACTAATGAAAAACTGTTTTTT.

This clonotype has a count of ten or more. The chain combines TRBV9 with TRBJ2-7; D not certain. CDR3 size: 14 residues. V dropped 4 bases and J dropped 1 base, with 12 bases sitting between them. The germline V gene encodes CDR1 SGDLS and CDR2 YYNGEE. The CDR3 coding sequence is TGTGCCAGCAGCCCCCCCGACCGTTCCTACGAGCAGTACTTC. Protein: CASSPPDRSYEQYF.

This clonotype has a count of ten or more. The chain recombines TRBV24-1 with TRBJ1-2; 8 bases map to TRBD1. V gave up 3 bases and J gave up 8 bases; unmatched junction bases: 10. Per the germline V gene, CDR1 is KGHDR and CDR2 is SFDVKD. The CDR3 loop spans 15 amino acids. CDR3 DNA sequence: TGTGCCACCAGTGATCCGATGACAGGGGCAAGCGGCTACACCTTC. Its translation is CATSDPMTGASGYTF.

This clonotype was recorded a few times. A clone one base away is much larger, so this may be a read error. CDR3 sequence (DNA): TGTGCCAGCAGTGATCGGGCAGCCACCTATGGCTGCACCTTC. It encodes CASSDRAATYGCTF. The chain carries TRBV2 and TRBJ1-2; no reliable D call. The CDR3 is 14 residues long. In germline, CDR1 is SNHLY, CDR2 FYNNEI.

The count of this clonotype is one. The V call is TRBV20-1, the J call TRBJ2-1; D gene unclear. The CDR3 runs to 15 residues. Trimming took off 6 bases at V and 0 bases at J, with 15 bases between the two ends. Per the germline V gene, CDR1 is DFQATT and CDR2 is SNEGSKA (reference sequence). DNA of the CDR3: TGCAGTGCGCGCGATCGGCACAGCTCCTACAATGAGCAGTTCTTC. It specifies CSARDRHSSYNEQFF.

This clonotype was seen many times. The rearrangement links TRBV7-2 to TRBJ1-6; D call uncertain. The germline gives CDR1 SGHTA, CDR2 FQGNSA. The CDR3 length is 13 residues. V lost 6 bases and J lost 5, with 8 bases in between. The CDR3 loop reads CASRSIDNSPLHF. The CDR3 DNA reads as TGTGCCAGCAGGAGCATTGATAATTCACCCCTCCACTTT.

The J gene is TRBJ2-3, the V gene TRBV7-8, with 7 bases fitting TRBD1. The CDR3 runs to 15 residues. V gave up 2 bases and J gave up 3 bases; unmatched junction bases: 5. CDR1 is SGHVS, CDR2 FQNEAQ, per germline. CDR3 loop: CASSLPGQATDTQYF. CDR3 coding DNA: TGTGCCAGCAGCTTACCCGGACAGGCGACAGATACGCAGTATTTT.

This clonotype came up a few times. J is TRBJ2-3 and V is TRBV10-3; D call uncertain. Germline assignment: CDR1 ENHRY and CDR2 SYGVKD. Trimming took 8 bases from V and 1 from J, leaving 4 bases between them. CDR3 length equals 11 residues. The CDR3 loop is CAIGRTDTQYF. The DNA of the CDR3 is TGTGCCATCGGCCGCACAGATACGCAGTATTTT.

The table lists this clonotype with many counts. This CDR3 is CATSRTGGYTEAFF. The CDR3 DNA reads TGTGCCACCAGCAGAACAGGGGGTTACACTGAAGCTTTCTTT. This sequence joins TRBV15 and TRBJ1-1; TRBD1 matches 8 bases. J lost 3 bases, V lost 2 bases, and 2 bases had no gene match. The CDR3 extends over 14 amino acids. Germline values: CDR1 LNHNV, CDR2 YYDKDF (reference sequence).

The chain recombines TRBV5-4 with TRBJ1-2; 7 nucleotides match TRBD1. The germline V gene has CDR1 SGHNT and CDR2 YYREEE (reference sequence). Trimming took 4 bases from V and 5 from J; bases not matched to a gene: 8. CDR3 length equals 14 residues. CDR3 protein: CASSPQGREYGYTF. CDR3 DNA: TGTGCCAGCAGCCCACAGGGGCGGGAGTATGGCTACACCTTC.

The chain employs TRBV28 and TRBJ2-7; 7 nucleotides align to TRBD1. Germline CDR1 reads MDHEN; CDR2 reads SYDVKM. Trimming at V came to 6 bases and at J to 6 bases, leaving 11 bases not matched to a gene. The length of the CDR3 is 14 residues. CDR3: CASRPTEPGGEQYF. The DNA of the CDR3 is TGTGCCAGCAGACCGACTGAACCAGGGGGCGAGCAGTACTTC.

This clonotype was counted a few times. The chain links TRBV11-3 to TRBJ2-3; unclear D gene. The V end lost 3 bases, the J end lost 1 base, and 8 bases lay between the germline ends. CDR1 and CDR2 (germline): SGHNT, YENEEA. The CDR3 sequence is 14 residues long. The CDR3 sequence: CASSFSGGTDTQYF. In DNA, the CDR3 is TGTGCCAGCAGCTTTTCCGGCGGCACAGATACGCAGTATTTT. Full variable domain (missing parts from reference TRBV11-3 and TRBJ2-3): EAGVVQSPRYKIIEKKQPVAFWCNPISGHNTLYWYLQNLGQGPELLIRYENEEAVDDSQLPKDRFSAERLKGVDSTLKIQPAELGDSAVYLCASSFSGGTDTQYFGPGTRLTVL.

This clonotype has a count of ten or more. The chain recombines TRBV2 with TRBJ2-3, with TRBD1 identical over 9 bases. V gave up 5 bases and J gave up 4 bases; unmatched junction bases: 7. CDR1 and CDR2 from the germline V gene are SNHLY and FYNNEI. This CDR3 is 15 amino acids long. The CDR3 DNA reads TGTGCCAGCAGTACACAGGGGGCGTACGCAGATACGCAGTATTTT. It encodes CASSTQGAYADTQYF.

The CDR3 DNA sequence: TGTGCCAGCAGCCCGACCCCCTCTAGCTACGAGCAGTACTTC. Residues: CASSPTPSSYEQYF. The chain joins TRBV7-9 to TRBJ2-7; D is unclear. Trimming left V 5 bases short and J 3 bases short, with 14 bases between. This CDR3 spans 14 amino acids. CDR1 and CDR2 (germline): SEHNR, FQNEAQ (reference sequence).

This chain links TRBV19 with TRBJ1-2; D possibly corresponds to TRBD1 (6 bases). The V gene's germline CDR1 is LNHDA and CDR2 SQIVND (reference sequence). The germline V and J ends were trimmed by 9 bases and 6 bases, with 8 bases remaining between them. The CDR3 has 10 residues. CDR3 nucleotide sequence: TGTGCCAGGGGGGGCGATGGCTACACCTTC. It specifies CARGGDGYTF.

This clonotype was seen only a few times. Being one base from a much bigger clone, this may be a read error. The chain joins TRBV19 to TRBJ1-5, with 8 bases matching TRBD1. The CDR3 is 14 amino acids. Germline V gives CDR1 LNHDA, CDR2 SQIVND (reference sequence). CDR3 bases: TGTGTCAGTAGTATGACAGGGGTCAATCAGCCCCAGCATTTT. Translation: CVSSMTGVNQPQHF.

Points on this clonotype: A much larger clone differs by one base, so this may be a read error. The chain joins TRBV29-1 to TRBJ2-3, with D perhaps matching TRBD1 or TRBD2 (6 bases each). The CDR3 covers 11 residues. Between the trimmed V and J ends, which lost 5 bases and 10 bases, there was a span of 13 bases. The germline V gene has CDR1 SQVTM and CDR2 ANQGSEA. CDR3: CSVNRGASQYF. CDR3 sequence (DNA): TGCAGCGTTAATAGGGGGGCGTCGCAGTATTTT.

The chain is built from TRBV11-2 and TRBJ2-3; D ambiguous. This CDR3 contains 16 residues. Germline lookup yields CDR1 SGHAT and CDR2 FQNNGV. V was pared by 4 bases and J by 4 bases, with 18 bases between. The CDR3 DNA reads as TGTGCCAGCAGCTCCGGACCGCCTCCTCTCCCAGATACGCAGTATTTT. This encodes CASSSGPPPLPDTQYF.

The chain employs TRBV29-1 and TRBJ1-1; 10 bases are a match to TRBD1. Germline CDR1 SQVTM, CDR2 ANQGSEA. This CDR3 is built from 13 residues. V lost 6 bases to trimming and J lost 3 bases; unmatched junction nucleotides: 4. The CDR3 region has the DNA TGCAGCGTCGCGGACAGGGGGGACACTGAAGCTTTCTTT. Encoded protein: CSVADRGDTEAFF.

The CDR3 reads CASSVSTSGTHETQYF. DNA of the CDR3: TGTGCCAGCAGCGTCTCCACTAGCGGAACCCATGAGACCCAGTACTTC. The chain links TRBV9 to TRBJ2-5; 8 nucleotides agree with TRBD2. The germline CDR1 and CDR2 sequences are SGDLS and YYNGEE. This CDR3 is built from 16 residues. The V and J ends lost 2 bases and 5 bases, in that order; junction bases with no gene match: 11.

This clonotype was counted at least ten times. The J gene is TRBJ2-7, the V gene TRBV2; D is undetermined. Trimming shortened V by 4 bases and J by 0 bases, and 7 bases separated the two germline ends. Germline V gene sequence: CDR1 SNHLY, CDR2 FYNNEI. The CDR3 loop spans 13 amino acids. The chain's CDR3 is CASSALLSYEQYF. The CDR3 DNA reads as TGTGCCAGCAGTGCCCTCCTCTCCTACGAGCAGTACTTC.

This clonotype was seen a few times. The junction departs from germline at one end; a sequencing error may be responsible. This chain uses TRBV10-2 with TRBJ1-1; no clear D gene. Germline V gene sequence: CDR1 WSHSY, CDR2 SAAADI. The CDR3 is made up of 14 amino acids. The CDR3 protein is CASSRFPLDNQAFF. The CDR3 DNA sequence: TGTGCCAGCAGCCGGTTCCCCCTCGACAATCAGGCTTTCTTT.

This rearrangement joins TRBV11-2 to TRBJ2-7; 7 bases map to TRBD2. Germline V gives CDR1 SGHAT, CDR2 FQNNGV. This CDR3 is built from 15 residues. Trimming removed 5 bases from V and 6 bases from J; junction bases left unmatched: 13. The DNA of the CDR3 is TGTGCCAGCAGCCCTAAAAGACTAGCAGATTGCGAGCAGTACTTC. Translating gives CASSPKRLADCEQYF.

The sample holds many counts of this clonotype. The chain has TRBV7-6 and TRBJ2-7; TRBD1 aligns across 11 bases. This CDR3 is built from 19 residues. V gave up 3 bases and J gave up 7 bases; unmatched junction bases: 20. Germline values: CDR1 SGHVS, CDR2 FNYEAQ. CDR3 nucleotide sequence: TGTGCCAGCAGCTTCGCGTTTAAGGCGGAAGGACAGGGGGCGCGGGAGCAGTACTTC. It is translated as CASSFAFKAEGQGAREQYF.

A note on this clonotype: Since a much larger clone is just one base distant, this may be a read error. The chain joins TRBV14 to TRBJ1-6; D is uncertain. The CDR3 totals 14 residues. V gave up 11 bases and J gave up 6 bases, with 17 bases separating them. CDR1 is SGHDN and CDR2 is FVKESK in the germline V gene. CDR3 loop: CAGGSGPSNSPLHF. CDR3 DNA: TGTGCCGGCGGGTCGGGCCCCAGTAATTCACCCCTCCACTTT.